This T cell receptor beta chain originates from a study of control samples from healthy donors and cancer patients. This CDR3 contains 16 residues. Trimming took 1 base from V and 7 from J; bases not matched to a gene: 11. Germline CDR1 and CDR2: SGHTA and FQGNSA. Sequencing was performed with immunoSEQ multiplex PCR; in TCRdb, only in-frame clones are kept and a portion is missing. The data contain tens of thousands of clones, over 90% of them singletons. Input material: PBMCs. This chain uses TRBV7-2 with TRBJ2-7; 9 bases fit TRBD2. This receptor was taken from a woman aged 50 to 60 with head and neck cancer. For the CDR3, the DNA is TGTGCCAGCAGCTTAGGTCTTAGCGGGAGATCGGGGGAGCAGTACTTC. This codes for CASSLGLSGRSGEQYF.